This TCR beta chain is from a study of cytotoxic CD8 clonotypes in ibrutinib-treated CLL. At the level of the study: Within the patient group, around twelve were relapsed/refractory and some 16 treatment-naive, and 17 were IGHV unmutated.

Findings and limits, study-wide: Clonality climbed at ibrutinib response, then dropped toward baseline at progression.

TCRdb's table, derived via immunoSEQ multiplex PCR, lists solely in-frame clones and lacks some. There are around 310,000 clones in the sample; about 80% occur only once, and 5% to 7% lies in the top ten. Note on this clone: What it recognizes is unknown.

This TCR came from a human donor with chronic lymphocytic leukemia. The sequencing here drew on PBMCs, taken before ibrutinib treatment.

CDR3 protein: CAVQRQGTTYNEQFF. DNA for the CDR3: TGTGCCGTCCAACGACAGGGGACCACCTACAATGAGCAGTTCTTC. The gene calls are TRBV2 and TRBJ2-1; 8 positions agree with TRBD1. Trimming cost V 11 bases and J 2 bases; bases outside gene matches: 11. CDR3 size: 15 residues. Germline V lookup: CDR1 SNHLY, CDR2 FYNNEI.